Here is one T cell receptor (beta chain) with its context. The antigen is not known. The V gene lost 5 bases and the J gene lost 0 bases, with 10 bases spanning the gap. The germline CDR1 and CDR2 sequences are MDHEN and SYDVKM. This CDR3 comprises 15 residues. Measured with immunoSEQ multiplex PCR; TCRdb has only the in-frame clones, and not every one. The sample carries 35,000 to 45,000 clones, about 93% recorded once. This sample was taken from a study of graft-versus-host responses after intestinal transplantation. Study results and caveats: Investigators detected GvH clones in recipient marrow, with some emerging earlier in ileum or blood.

V usage is TRBV28 and J usage is TRBJ2-2; the D is unclear. The TCR was taken from a human patient who received an intestinal transplant, so some T cells may come from the graft donor. Material: PBMCs, obtained 16 days after intestinal transplant. The CDR3 region is CASSPGPPNTGELFF. The CDR3 bases are TGTGCCAGCAGTCCCGGGCCCCCGAACACCGGGGAGCTGTTTTTT.